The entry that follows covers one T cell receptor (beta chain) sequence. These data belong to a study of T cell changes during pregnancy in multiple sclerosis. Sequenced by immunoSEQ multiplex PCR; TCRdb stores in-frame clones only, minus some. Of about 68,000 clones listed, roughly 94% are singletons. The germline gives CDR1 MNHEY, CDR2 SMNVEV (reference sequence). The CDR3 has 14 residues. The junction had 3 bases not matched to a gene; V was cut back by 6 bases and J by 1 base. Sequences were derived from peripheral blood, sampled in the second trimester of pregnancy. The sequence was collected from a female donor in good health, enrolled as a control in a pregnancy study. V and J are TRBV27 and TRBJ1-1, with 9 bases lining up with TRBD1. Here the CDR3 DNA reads TGTGCCAGCAGCGCACAGGGGGCGAACACTGAAGCTTTCTTT. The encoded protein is CASSAQGANTEAFF.